What follows are 6 T cell receptor beta chains derived from one specimen sequenced in a study of blood T cell repertoires in COVID-19. Generated by immunoSEQ multiplex PCR, the TCRdb table keeps only in-frame clones and is missing some. The sample carries over 85,000 clones, approximately 84% recorded once. The sequenced sample consisted of peripheral blood. Receptors were obtained from a man between 35 and 55 years old with active or convalescent COVID-19.

The J gene is TRBJ2-7, the V gene TRBV5-1; 12 bases align to TRBD1. This CDR3 is built from 14 residues. The V and J ends lost 4 bases and 5 bases, in that order; junction bases with no gene match: 4. Germline CDR1 and CDR2: SGHRS and YFSETQ. The CDR3 nucleotides read TGCGCCAGCAGCGGGGGACAGGGGGCTAACGAGCAGTACTTC. Translating it yields CASSGGQGANEQYF.

The chain carries TRBV15 and TRBJ1-3, with a tentative D call TRBD1 (5 bases). Trimming took off 0 bases at V and 0 bases at J, with 12 bases between the two ends. This CDR3 is 17 amino acids long. Looked up from germline, CDR1 is LNHNV and CDR2 is YYDKDF (reference sequence). The CDR3 DNA reads TGTGCCACCAGCAGAGAAGGGGAGGGCCCCTCTGGAAACACCATATATTTT. As protein: CATSREGEGPSGNTIYF. Full variable domain (rest looked up from reference TRBV15 and TRBJ1-3): DAMVIQNPRYQVTQFGKPVTLSCSQTLNHNVMYWYQQKSSQAPKLLFHYYDKDFNNEADTPDNFQSRRPNTSFCFLDIRSPGLGDTAMYLCATSREGEGPSGNTIYFGEGSWLTVV.

V gene TRBV25-1 combines with J gene TRBJ2-2; possible D gene TRBD1, 5 bases. Trimming pared 6 bases from V and 0 bases from J, leaving 11 bases between. The CDR3 sequence is 15 residues long. Germline V gene data show CDR1 as MGHDK and CDR2 as SYGVNS. CDR3 DNA sequence: TGTGCCAGCAGGCAACAAGGGGCGAACACCGGGGAGCTGTTTTTT. It specifies CASRQQGANTGELFF.

The chain joins TRBV9 to TRBJ2-1; the match to TRBD2 covers 13 bases. The V gene end was trimmed by 3 bases and the J gene end by 9 bases; junction bases not matched to a gene: 6. Germline values: CDR1 SGDLS, CDR2 YYNGEE. The CDR3 extends over 15 amino acids. The CDR3 loop reads CASSATSGGASEQFF. DNA for the CDR3: TGTGCCAGCAGCGCTACTAGCGGGGGGGCCTCTGAGCAGTTCTTC.

V is TRBV5-1 and J is TRBJ2-7, with D possibly matching TRBD1 (5 bases). Germline lookup yields CDR1 SGHRS and CDR2 YFSETQ. The V end was cut by 4 bases, the J end by 2 bases, with 10 bases between. CDR3 length equals 13 residues. CDR3 region: CASSQGFTYEQYF. CDR3 DNA: TGCGCCAGCAGCCAGGGCTTTACCTACGAGCAGTACTTC.

This chain uses TRBV6-5 with TRBJ1-3; no reliable D call. V lost 2 bases and J 2 bases, leaving 13 bases between the germline ends. The CDR3 runs to 16 residues. Germline loops: CDR1 MNHEY, CDR2 SVGAGI. The CDR3 nucleotides are TGTGCCAGCAGTTACAGTGGTGGAGGGACTGGAAACACCATATATTTT. This codes for CASSYSGGGTGNTIYF.